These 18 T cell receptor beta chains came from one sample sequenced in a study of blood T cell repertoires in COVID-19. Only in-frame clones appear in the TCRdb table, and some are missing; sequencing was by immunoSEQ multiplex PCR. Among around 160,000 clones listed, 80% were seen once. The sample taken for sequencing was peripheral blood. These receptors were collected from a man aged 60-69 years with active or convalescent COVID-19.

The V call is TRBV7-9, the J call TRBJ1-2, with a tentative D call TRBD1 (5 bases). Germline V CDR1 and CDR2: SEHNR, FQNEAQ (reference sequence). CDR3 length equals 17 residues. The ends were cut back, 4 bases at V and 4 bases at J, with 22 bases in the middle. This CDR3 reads CASSSHIGARWTYGYTF. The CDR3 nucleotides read TGTGCCAGCAGCTCCCACATTGGGGCGCGTTGGACCTATGGCTACACCTTC.

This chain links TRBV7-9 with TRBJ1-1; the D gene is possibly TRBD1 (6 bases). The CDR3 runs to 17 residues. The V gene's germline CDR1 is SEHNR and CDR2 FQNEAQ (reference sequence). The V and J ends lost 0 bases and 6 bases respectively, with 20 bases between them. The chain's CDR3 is CASSLAVGTLENAEAFF. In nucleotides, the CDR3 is TGTGCCAGCAGCTTAGCCGTTGGGACACTAGAAAACGCTGAAGCTTTCTTT.

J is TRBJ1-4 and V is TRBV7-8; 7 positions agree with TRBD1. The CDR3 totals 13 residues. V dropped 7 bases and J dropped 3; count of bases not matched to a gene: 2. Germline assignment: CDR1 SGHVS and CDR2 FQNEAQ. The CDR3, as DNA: TGTGCCAGCAACCAGGGGGCTAATGAAAAACTGTTTTTT. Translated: CASNQGANEKLFF.

The CDR3 DNA is TGTGCCAGCAGTGGGGCGGTACTCTACTATGGCTACACCTTC. Translation: CASSGAVLYYGYTF. The rearrangement uses TRBV28 and TRBJ1-2, with D possibly matching TRBD1 (5 bases). The germline CDR1 and CDR2 sequences are MDHEN and SYDVKM. This CDR3 is 14 amino acids long. With 5 bases removed from V and 3 bases from J, the gap between germline ends came to 13 bases.

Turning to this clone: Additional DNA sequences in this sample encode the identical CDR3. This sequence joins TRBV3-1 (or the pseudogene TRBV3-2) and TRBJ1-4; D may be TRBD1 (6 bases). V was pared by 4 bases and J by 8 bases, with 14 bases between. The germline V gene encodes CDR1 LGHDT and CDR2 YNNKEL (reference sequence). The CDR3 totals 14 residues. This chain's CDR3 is CASSPRGGGEKLFF. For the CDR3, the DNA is TGTGCCAGCAGCCCTCGCGGCGGGGGCGAAAAACTGTTTTTT.

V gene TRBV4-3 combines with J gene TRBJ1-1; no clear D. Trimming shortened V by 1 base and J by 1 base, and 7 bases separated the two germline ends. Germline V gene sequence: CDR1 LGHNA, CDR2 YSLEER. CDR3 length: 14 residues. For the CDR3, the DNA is TGCGCCAGCAGCCAAGTACCAGGGAACACTGAAGCTTTCTTT. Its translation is CASSQVPGNTEAFF.

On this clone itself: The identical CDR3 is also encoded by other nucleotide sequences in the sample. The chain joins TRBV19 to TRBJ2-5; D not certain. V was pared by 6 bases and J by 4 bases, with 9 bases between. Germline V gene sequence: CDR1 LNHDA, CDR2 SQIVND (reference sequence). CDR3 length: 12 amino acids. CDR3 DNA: TGTGCCAGTAGGCGGCAAGGAGAGACCCAGTACTTC. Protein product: CASRRQGETQYF.

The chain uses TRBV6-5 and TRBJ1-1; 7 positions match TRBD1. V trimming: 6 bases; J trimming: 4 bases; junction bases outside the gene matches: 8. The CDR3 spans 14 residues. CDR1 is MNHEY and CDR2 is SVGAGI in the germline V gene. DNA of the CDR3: TGTGCCAGCAGGACGCTAGGGGGCTTCACTGAAGCTTTCTTT. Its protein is CASRTLGGFTEAFF.

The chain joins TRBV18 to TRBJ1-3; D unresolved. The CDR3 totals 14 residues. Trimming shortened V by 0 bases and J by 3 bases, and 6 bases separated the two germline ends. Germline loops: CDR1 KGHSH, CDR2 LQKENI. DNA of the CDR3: TGTGCCAGCTCACCACCGCCAGTTGGAAACACCATATATTTT. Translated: CASSPPPVGNTIYF.

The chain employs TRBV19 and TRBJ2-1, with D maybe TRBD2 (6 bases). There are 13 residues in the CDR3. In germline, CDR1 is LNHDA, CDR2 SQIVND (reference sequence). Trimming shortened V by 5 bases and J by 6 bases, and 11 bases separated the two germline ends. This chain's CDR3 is CASSRAGGNEQFF. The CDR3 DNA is TGTGCCAGTAGTCGTGCCGGGGGCAATGAGCAGTTCTTC.

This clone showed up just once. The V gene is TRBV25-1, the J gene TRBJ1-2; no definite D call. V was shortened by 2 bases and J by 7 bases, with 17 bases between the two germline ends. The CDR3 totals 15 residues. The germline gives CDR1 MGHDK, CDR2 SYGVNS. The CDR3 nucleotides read TGTGCCAGCAGTGAAGCCGACGGGGTGCCCTCTGGCTACACCTTC. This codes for CASSEADGVPSGYTF.

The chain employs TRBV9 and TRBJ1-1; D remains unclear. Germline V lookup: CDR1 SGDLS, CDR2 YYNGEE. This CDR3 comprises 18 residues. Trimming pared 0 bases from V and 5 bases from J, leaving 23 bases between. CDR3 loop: CASSVDLPGMAAATEAFF. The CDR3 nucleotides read TGTGCCAGCAGCGTAGATTTGCCGGGTATGGCCGCTGCGACTGAAGCTTTCTTT.

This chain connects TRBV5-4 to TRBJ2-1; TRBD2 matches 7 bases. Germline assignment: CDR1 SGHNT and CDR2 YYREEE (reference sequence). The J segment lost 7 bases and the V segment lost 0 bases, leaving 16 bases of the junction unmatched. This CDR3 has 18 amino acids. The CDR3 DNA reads TGTGCCAGCAGCTTGGGTCCGTGGGATCGGACTAGTCTTAATGAGCAGTTCTTC. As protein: CASSLGPWDRTSLNEQFF.

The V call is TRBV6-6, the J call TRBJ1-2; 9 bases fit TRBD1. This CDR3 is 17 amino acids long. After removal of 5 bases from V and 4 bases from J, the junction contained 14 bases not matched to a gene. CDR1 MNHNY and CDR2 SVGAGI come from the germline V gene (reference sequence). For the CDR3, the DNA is TGTGCCAGCAGTCCATTTCGACAGGGGGGTAGTGGCTATGGCTACACCTTC. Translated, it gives CASSPFRQGGSGYGYTF.

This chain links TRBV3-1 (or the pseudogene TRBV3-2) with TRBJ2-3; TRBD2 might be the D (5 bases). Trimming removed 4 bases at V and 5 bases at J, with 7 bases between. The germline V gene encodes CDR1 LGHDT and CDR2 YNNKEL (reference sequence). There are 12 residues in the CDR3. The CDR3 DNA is TGTGCCAGCAGCCCCGGGGAAGATACGCAGTATTTT. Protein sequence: CASSPGEDTQYF.

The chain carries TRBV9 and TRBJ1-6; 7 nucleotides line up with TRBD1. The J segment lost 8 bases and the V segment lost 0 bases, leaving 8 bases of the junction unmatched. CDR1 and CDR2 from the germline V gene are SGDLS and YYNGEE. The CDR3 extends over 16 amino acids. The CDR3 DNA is TGTGCCAGCAGCGTAGGTGGGGCCAGGGGGGATTCACCCCTCCACTTT. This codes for CASSVGGARGDSPLHF.

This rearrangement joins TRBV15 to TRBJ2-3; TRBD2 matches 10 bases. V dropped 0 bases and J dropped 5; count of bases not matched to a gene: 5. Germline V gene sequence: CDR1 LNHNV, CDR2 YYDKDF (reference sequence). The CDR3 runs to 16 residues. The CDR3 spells CATSRDASGRGDTQYF. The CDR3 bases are TGTGCCACCAGCAGAGACGCTAGCGGGAGAGGAGATACGCAGTATTTT.

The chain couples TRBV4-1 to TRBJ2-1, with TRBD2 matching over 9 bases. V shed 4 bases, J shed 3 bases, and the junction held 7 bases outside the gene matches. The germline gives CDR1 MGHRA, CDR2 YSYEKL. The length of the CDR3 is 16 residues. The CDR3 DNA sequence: TGCGCCAGCAGCCCTAGTCCTAGCGGGGTCTACAATGAGCAGTTCTTC. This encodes CASSPSPSGVYNEQFF.